The rows below give T cell receptor beta chains drawn from one sample of a study of cytomegalovirus exposure and HLA in healthy donors. Generated by immunoSEQ multiplex PCR, the TCRdb table keeps only in-frame clones and is missing some. The sample yields more than 150,000 clones, approximately 90% seen once. Sequencing was done on a sample of PBMCs. These receptors came from a man between 18 and 35 years old in good health and CMV-seronegative. Each CDR3 is given with its conserved first and last residue. D genes are given only for firm matches. Rows give clone size only sometimes, using once, few, many, or a class for an expanded clone.

TRBJ2-7 TRBV4-1 . TRBD2 TGCGCCAGCAGCCAAGATCCAGCTAGCGGATCCTACGAGCAGTACTTC CASSQDPASGSYEQYF
TRBJ2-5 TRBV5-1 . . TGCGCCAGCAGCTTATTCTCGGTACAAGAGACCCAGTACTTC CASSLFSVQETQYF
TRBJ2-5 TRBV7-2 few TRBD2 TGTGCCAGCAGCTTATTCTGGAGTAGCGGGGGAGAGACCCAGTACTTC CASSLFWSSGGETQYF
TRBJ2-1 TRBV6-1 . . TGTGCCAGCAGCGTTCTGATCGACACCTACAATGAGCAGTTCTTC CASSVLIDTYNEQFF
TRBJ1-4 TRBV7-8 . . TGTGCCAGCAGCCCAGACAGCATTAATGAAAAACTGTTTTTT CASSPDSINEKLFF
TRBJ1-1 TRBV6-5 . . TGTGCCAGCAGTTACTCCAGGACACAGACAAACGCTGAAGCTTTCTTT CASSYSRTQTNAEAFF
TRBJ1-2 TRBV20-1 . TRBD1 TGCAGTGCCAAGACAGGGGGCTACACCTTC CSAKTGGYTF
TRBJ1-2 TRBV23-1 few TRBD1 TGCGCCGTACCCGGGACAGGGGCTGGAGGCTACACCTTC CAVPGTGAGGYTF
TRBJ1-1 TRBV5-4 . . TGTGCCAGCAGCTTGGGGGGTATCGGAGGGCGAACCTCTGAAGCTTTCTTT CASSLGGIGGRTSEAFF
TRBJ2-3 TRBV5-1 . . TGCGCCAGCAGCTTGGAAGGGGGTGGCACAGATACGCAGTATTTT CASSLEGGGTDTQYF
TRBJ1-5 TRBV27 . . TGTGCCAGCAGGGCGAACAGCCAAGATCAGCCCCAGCATTTT CASRANSQDQPQHF
TRBJ2-6 TRBV30 once . TGTGCCTGGAGTTCCCCACGGGTCCTGACTTTC CAWSSPRVLTF
TRBJ2-1 TRBV9 . TRBD2 TGTGCCAGCAGCCTTGGGTATGGGACTACCTACAATGAGCAGTTCTTC CASSLGYGTTYNEQFF